Included here is one T cell receptor (beta chain) sequence, with context. Its antigen is undetermined. The data are from a study of T cell responses to AZD1222 COVID-19 vaccine. Whole-study context: Doses given second, at about 4 or about 12 weeks, were pooled.

Whole-study findings and limits: At study baseline, merely roughly 6 AZD1222 recipients were seropositive. Clonal diversity may have been underestimated, and the donors were mostly white British, with more females than males.

This table comes from immunoSEQ multiplex PCR, and its TCRdb copy is limited to in-frame clones, with some not included. Seen here are more than 150,000 clones, around 93% observed once, and the top ten hold 7.5% to 9.5%. The CDR3 runs 16 residues. J gave up 3 bases and V 4 bases, and 10 bases lay outside the gene matches. CDR1 SGHTS and CDR2 YDEGEE come from the germline V gene. Material: peripheral blood, obtained on day 0 of AZD1222 vaccination. The TCR comes from an adult in good health. The rearrangement uses TRBV5-8 and TRBJ2-7; 10 bases agree with TRBD1. The CDR3 region has the DNA TGTGCCAGCAGCGAAGACAGGGGGCGACCTGTCTACGAGCAGTACTTC. This codes for CASSEDRGRPVYEQYF.